A selection of T cell receptor beta chains follows, all from one sample in a study of T cell repertoires in cytomegalovirus infection. TCRdb re-derived calls from the reads in MiXCR, one entry per CDR3 protein. The top ten hold less than 3% of the sample, which has just under 300,000 distinct CDR3 sequences, approximately 10% seen once. The sequencing input was PBMCs. These receptors came from a human donor in good health (CMV status not recorded). Some clones in this sample may be carry-over from other donors' samples. CDR3s include the opening cysteine and the closing phenylalanine or tryptophan. Each record gives: CDR3 length, D gene, J gene, V gene, CDR3 protein. D genes are given only for firm matches.

cdr3_length: 15
d_call: NA
j_call: TRBJ2-2
v_call: TRBV5-5
cdr3_aa: CASSLVGQNTGELFF

cdr3_length: 16
d_call: NA
j_call: TRBJ2-3
v_call: TRBV6-1
cdr3_aa: CASKSNRGLRTDTQYF

cdr3_length: 16
d_call: NA
j_call: TRBJ2-4
v_call: TRBV28
cdr3_aa: CASRTGTLLAKNIQYF

cdr3_length: 15
d_call: TRBD1
j_call: TRBJ2-1
v_call: TRBV4-1
cdr3_aa: CASRRSGGTVNEQFF

cdr3_length: 16
d_call: NA
j_call: TRBJ1-2
v_call: TRBV15
cdr3_aa: CATSRDLPSPSGGYTF

cdr3_length: 16
d_call: TRBD1
j_call: TRBJ1-1
v_call: TRBV6-1
cdr3_aa: CASSRTGSRGNTEAFF

cdr3_length: 16
d_call: TRBD2
j_call: TRBJ2-5
v_call: TRBV6-2/TRBV6-3
cdr3_aa: CASSRVAGVTQETQYF

cdr3_length: 16
d_call: NA
j_call: TRBJ1-1
v_call: TRBV12-5
cdr3_aa: CASGSTGGGSGTEAFF

cdr3_length: 18
d_call: NA
j_call: TRBJ2-6
v_call: TRBV20-1
cdr3_aa: CSAPRTRTATSGANVLTF

cdr3_length: 14
d_call: TRBD1
j_call: TRBJ1-1
v_call: TRBV20-1
cdr3_aa: CSARLGQGLTEAFF

cdr3_length: 12
d_call: NA
j_call: TRBJ2-7
v_call: TRBV20-1
cdr3_aa: CSASTVTYEQYF

cdr3_length: 16
d_call: NA
j_call: TRBJ2-6
v_call: TRBV14
cdr3_aa: CASSLLEGAGANVLTF

cdr3_length: 14
d_call: NA
j_call: TRBJ1-3
v_call: TRBV7-2
cdr3_aa: CASRKTGSGNTIYF

cdr3_length: 17
d_call: NA
j_call: TRBJ1-2
v_call: TRBV28
cdr3_aa: CASSLSGLDSANYGYTF

cdr3_length: 16
d_call: NA
j_call: TRBJ1-1
v_call: TRBV7-9
cdr3_aa: CASSLSQARMNTEAFF

cdr3_length: 14
d_call: TRBD1
j_call: TRBJ1-4
v_call: TRBV25-1
cdr3_aa: CASSTGGAYEKLFF

cdr3_length: 15
d_call: NA
j_call: TRBJ1-2
v_call: TRBV7-2
cdr3_aa: CASSLNRFPLYGYTF

cdr3_length: 15
d_call: NA
j_call: TRBJ1-5
v_call: TRBV2
cdr3_aa: CASSVGEVARQPQHF

cdr3_length: 13
d_call: NA
j_call: TRBJ1-1
v_call: TRBV7-9
cdr3_aa: CASGGAMVGEAFF

cdr3_length: 13
d_call: NA
j_call: TRBJ2-5
v_call: TRBV11-3
cdr3_aa: CASSFTSQETQYF

cdr3_length: 13
d_call: NA
j_call: TRBJ2-5
v_call: TRBV12-3/TRBV12-4
cdr3_aa: CASTGAPTGTQYF

cdr3_length: 14
d_call: NA
j_call: TRBJ2-1
v_call: TRBV27
cdr3_aa: CASSRQRTYNEQFF

cdr3_length: 15
d_call: TRBD1
j_call: TRBJ2-5
v_call: TRBV12-3/TRBV12-4
cdr3_aa: CASSSPDRGQETQYF

cdr3_length: 16
d_call: TRBD1
j_call: TRBJ2-3
v_call: TRBV24-1
cdr3_aa: CAASDSRTGNTDTQYF

cdr3_length: 15
d_call: TRBD2
j_call: TRBJ2-1
v_call: TRBV11-3
cdr3_aa: CASSLLAGGPNEQFF

cdr3_length: 14
d_call: TRBD1
j_call: TRBJ1-5
v_call: TRBV12-3/TRBV12-4
cdr3_aa: CASSQDRVNQPQHF

cdr3_length: 16
d_call: NA
j_call: TRBJ1-3
v_call: TRBV4-2
cdr3_aa: CASSQEGASSGNTIYF

cdr3_length: 15
d_call: NA
j_call: TRBJ1-1
v_call: TRBV29-1
cdr3_aa: CSVAYRALERTEAFF

cdr3_length: 16
d_call: TRBD2
j_call: TRBJ2-1
v_call: TRBV20-1
cdr3_aa: CSAPLAGGPNGNEQFF

cdr3_length: 13
d_call: NA
j_call: TRBJ2-5
v_call: TRBV7-2
cdr3_aa: CASSPLVIETQYF

cdr3_length: 15
d_call: TRBD1
j_call: TRBJ2-1
v_call: TRBV6-1
cdr3_aa: CASSGGTGVTNEQFF

cdr3_length: 15
d_call: TRBD1
j_call: TRBJ2-7
v_call: TRBV7-8
cdr3_aa: CASSPGTVSFYEQYF

cdr3_length: 12
d_call: TRBD1
j_call: TRBJ2-1
v_call: TRBV29-1
cdr3_aa: CSVLTGINEQFF

cdr3_length: 14
d_call: NA
j_call: TRBJ2-2
v_call: TRBV20-1
cdr3_aa: CSIRQADNTGELFF

cdr3_length: 15
d_call: TRBD2
j_call: TRBJ2-1
v_call: TRBV20-1
cdr3_aa: CSARSGLAGGDEQFF

cdr3_length: 19
d_call: TRBD2
j_call: TRBJ2-2
v_call: TRBV6-2/TRBV6-3
cdr3_aa: CASIKPGLAGGLNTGELFF

cdr3_length: 14
d_call: TRBD1
j_call: TRBJ1-5
v_call: TRBV7-9
cdr3_aa: CASSLVGGTGHQHF

cdr3_length: 12
d_call: NA
j_call: TRBJ1-2
v_call: TRBV7-3
cdr3_aa: CASSADGRGYTF

cdr3_length: 15
d_call: NA
j_call: TRBJ1-5
v_call: TRBV28
cdr3_aa: CASSFQGYSNQPQHF

cdr3_length: 16
d_call: NA
j_call: TRBJ1-1
v_call: TRBV5-1
cdr3_aa: CASSPQEGRQKTEAFF

cdr3_length: 14
d_call: NA
j_call: TRBJ1-4
v_call: TRBV7-2
cdr3_aa: CASRPGPVNEKLFF

cdr3_length: 14
d_call: TRBD1
j_call: TRBJ1-6
v_call: TRBV5-1
cdr3_aa: CASSSGGGNSPLHF

cdr3_length: 14
d_call: NA
j_call: TRBJ1-1
v_call: TRBV12-3/TRBV12-4
cdr3_aa: CASMTDPENTEAFF